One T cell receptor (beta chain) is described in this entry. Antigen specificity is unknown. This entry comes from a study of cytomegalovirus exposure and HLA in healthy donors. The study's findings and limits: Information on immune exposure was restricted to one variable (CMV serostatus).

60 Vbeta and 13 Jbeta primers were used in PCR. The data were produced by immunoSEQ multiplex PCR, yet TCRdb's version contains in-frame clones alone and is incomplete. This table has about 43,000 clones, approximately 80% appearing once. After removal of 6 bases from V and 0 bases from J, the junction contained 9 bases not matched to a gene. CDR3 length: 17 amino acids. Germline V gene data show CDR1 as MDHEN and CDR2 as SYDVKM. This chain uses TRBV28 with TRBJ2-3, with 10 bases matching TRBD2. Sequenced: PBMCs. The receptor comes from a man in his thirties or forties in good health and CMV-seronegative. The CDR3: CASSGLAAPLSTDTQYF. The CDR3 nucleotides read TGTGCCAGCAGCGGACTAGCGGCCCCCCTTAGCACAGATACGCAGTATTTT.